The 28 T cell receptor beta chains listed next were all sequenced from one sample in a study of technical replicates of blood from a few donors. Only in-frame clones appear in the TCRdb table, and some are missing; sequencing was by immunoSEQ multiplex PCR. Among about 94,000 clones listed, nearly 97% were seen once. The sequenced sample was T cells isolated from PBMCs. These receptors were taken from a human donor in good health.

V gene TRBV6-5 combines with J gene TRBJ1-1; maybe TRBD1 (5 bases). Between the trimmed V and J ends, which lost 7 bases and 1 base, there was a span of 10 bases. Germline V gene data show CDR1 as MNHEY and CDR2 as SVGAGI. The CDR3 has 13 amino acids. The chain's CDR3 is CASKGRPNTEAFF. The CDR3 region has the DNA TGTGCCAGCAAGGGGAGGCCGAACACTGAAGCTTTCTTT.

The chain has TRBV7-6 and TRBJ2-2; 8 positions match TRBD2. The V segment lost 5 bases and the J segment 4 bases; nucleotides outside the gene matches: 15. From germline, CDR1 is SGHVS and CDR2 FNYEAQ. The CDR3 runs 18 residues. This CDR3 reads CASSPRVGSGEVTGELFF. The CDR3 coding sequence is TGTGCCAGCAGCCCCAGGGTGGGTAGCGGGGAGGTCACCGGGGAGCTGTTTTTT.

The chain employs TRBV6-5 and TRBJ1-3; D not certain. The V end lost 5 bases, the J end lost 3 bases, and 5 bases lay between the germline ends. Germline assignment: CDR1 MNHEY and CDR2 SVGAGI. This CDR3 has 12 amino acids. The CDR3 here is CASSTGGNTIYF. DNA of the CDR3: TGTGCCAGCAGTACGGGTGGAAACACCATATATTTT.

This clone was found once. V and J are TRBV4-1 and TRBJ2-5, with 10 bases matching TRBD2. The CDR3 covers 17 residues. The junction had 6 bases not matched to a gene; V was cut back by 1 base and J by 1 base. Germline CDR1 MGHRA, CDR2 YSYEKL. The CDR3 sequence is CASSQGSGGTLQETQYF. The CDR3, as DNA: TGCGCCAGCAGCCAAGGTAGCGGGGGGACTCTCCAAGAGACCCAGTACTTC.

This chain's CDR3 is CAWSVLRLETQYF. CDR3 nucleotide sequence: TGTGCCTGGAGTGTACTTCGGTTGGAGACCCAGTACTTC. This sequence joins TRBV30 and TRBJ2-5, with D unresolved. The germline gives CDR1 GTSNPN, CDR2 SVGIG (reference sequence). Trimming stripped 0 bases from V and 5 bases from J, with 10 bases between. The CDR3 is made up of 13 amino acids. The full variable domain, completed using reference TRBV30 and TRBJ2-5, is SQTIHQWPATLVQPVGSPLSLECTVEGTSNPNLYWYRQAAGRGLQLLFYSVGIGQISSEVPQNLSASRPQDRQFILSSKKLLLSDSGFYLCAWSVLRLETQYFGPGTRLLVL.

The CDR3 coding sequence is TGTGCCAGCAGCTTGGGTTCCGGCTATGGCTACACCTTC. Encoded protein: CASSLGSGYGYTF. The chain is built from TRBV5-4 and TRBJ1-2; D remains unclear. CDR3 length: 13 amino acids. The germline V gene has CDR1 SGHNT and CDR2 YYREEE (reference sequence). With 0 bases removed from V and 4 bases from J, the gap between germline ends came to 7 bases.

The J gene is TRBJ1-1, the V gene TRBV5-5; a weak D match, TRBD1 (5 bases). V lost 7 bases and J 2 bases, leaving 15 bases between the germline ends. The CDR3 runs to 14 residues. Germline values: CDR1 SGHKS, CDR2 YYEKEE (reference sequence). CDR3 protein: CASGTLTANTEAFF. The CDR3 coding sequence is TGTGCCAGCGGCACTTTGACAGCTAACACTGAAGCTTTCTTT.

The chain recombines TRBV19 with TRBJ1-1, with 7 bases fitting TRBD1. The CDR3 spans 15 residues. Germline-derived CDR1 and CDR2 are LNHDA and SQIVND (reference sequence). With 3 bases clipped from V and 4 bases from J, the junction kept 8 bases outside the gene matches. CDR3 residues: CASSIRGRQGTEAFF. CDR3 DNA sequence: TGTGCCAGTAGTATTAGGGGTCGACAGGGCACTGAAGCTTTCTTT.

The chain recombines TRBV7-8 with TRBJ2-5; a possible D gene is TRBD1 (5 bases). Germline CDR1 and CDR2: SGHVS and FQNEAQ. CDR3 length: 16 residues. Trimming stripped 3 bases from V and 5 bases from J, with 19 bases between. The CDR3 nucleotides read TGTGCCAGCAGCTTTCGGCCGACAGATCTCCGGGAGACCCAGTACTTC. Its translation: CASSFRPTDLRETQYF.

In its sample, this clone was seen once. V usage is TRBV19 and J usage is TRBJ2-7, with TRBD2 as a possible D gene (5 bases). Germline-derived CDR1 and CDR2 are LNHDA and SQIVND (reference sequence). The CDR3 loop spans 13 amino acids. V was trimmed by 5 bases and J by 0 bases, leaving 8 bases between them. CDR3 sequence reads: CASSVGSSYEQYF. The DNA for the CDR3 is TGTGCCAGTAGTGTGGGGAGCTCCTACGAGCAGTACTTC. Together with reference TRBV19 and TRBJ2-7, the CDR3 gives the full variable domain: DGGITQSPKYLFRKEGQNVTLSCEQNLNHDAMYWYRQDPGQGLRLIYYSQIVNDFQKGDIAEGYSVSREKKESFPLTVTSAQKNPTAFYLCASSVGSSYEQYFGPGTRLTVT.

The genes are TRBV19 and TRBJ2-2; 10 bases match TRBD2. This CDR3 is built from 15 residues. The germline V gene has CDR1 LNHDA and CDR2 SQIVND (reference sequence). V shed 6 bases, J shed 3 bases, and the junction held 4 bases outside the gene matches. CDR3 residues: CASRGLASDTGELFF. Here the CDR3 DNA reads TGTGCCAGTAGGGGACTAGCGTCTGACACCGGGGAGCTGTTTTTT. Complete variable domain (other parts from reference TRBV19 and TRBJ2-2): DGGITQSPKYLFRKEGQNVTLSCEQNLNHDAMYWYRQDPGQGLRLIYYSQIVNDFQKGDIAEGYSVSREKKESFPLTVTSAQKNPTAFYLCASRGLASDTGELFFGEGSRLTVL.

J is TRBJ2-5 and V is TRBV11-1; TRBD1 matches 8 bases. The germline V gene encodes CDR1 SGHAT and CDR2 FQDESV (reference sequence). The CDR3 sequence is 16 residues long. V lost 5 bases, J lost 6 bases, and 14 bases stayed unmatched. The CDR3 DNA reads TGTGCCAGCAGCAATCTTGAGTCCGGGACAGGACAGACCCAGTACTTC. It specifies CASSNLESGTGQTQYF. Variable domain in full (rest from reference TRBV11-1 and TRBJ2-5): EAEVAQSPRYKITEKSQAVAFWCDPISGHATLYWYRQILGQGPELLVQFQDESVVDDSQLPKDRFSAERLKGVDSTLKIQPAELGDSAMYLCASSNLESGTGQTQYFGPGTRLLVL.

The chain recombines TRBV10-1 with TRBJ2-1, with 9 bases aligning to TRBD2. CDR3 length: 15 amino acids. The trim removed 0 bases at V and 5 bases at J, leaving 2 bases unmatched. The germline V gene encodes CDR1 WNHNN and CDR2 SYGVQD (reference sequence). CDR3 sequence: CASSESSSGDNEQFF. DNA of the CDR3: TGCGCCAGCAGTGAGTCCTCTAGCGGGGACAATGAGCAGTTCTTC.

The CDR3 DNA is TGCGCCAGCAGCTACCGGCGGGTTTCGGGTGAGCAGTTCTTC. Amino acids: CASSYRRVSGEQFF. The chain joins TRBV5-1 to TRBJ2-1, with D perhaps TRBD2 (5 bases). Germline CDR1 and CDR2: SGHRS and YFSETQ. V lost 3 bases, J lost 9 bases, and 16 bases lay in between. The CDR3 spans 14 residues.

The V and J genes are TRBV5-1 and TRBJ2-7; tentatively, D is TRBD1 (5 bases). This CDR3 is 13 amino acids long. Germline lookup yields CDR1 SGHRS and CDR2 YFSETQ. V was trimmed by 5 bases and J by 2 bases, leaving 11 bases between them. This chain's CDR3 is CASRSGAAYEQYF. CDR3 coding DNA: TGCGCCAGCAGGAGTGGGGCAGCCTACGAGCAGTACTTC. The full variable domain, completed using reference TRBV5-1 and TRBJ2-7, is KAGVTQTPRYLIKTRGQQVTLSCSPISGHRSVSWYQQTPGQGLQFLFEYFSETQRNKGNFPGRFSGRQFSNSRSEMNVSTLELGDSALYLCASRSGAAYEQYFGPGTRLTVT.

The chain joins TRBV27 to TRBJ2-1, with no clear D. The germline V gene encodes CDR1 MNHEY and CDR2 SMNVEV (reference sequence). V was cut by 5 bases and J by 2 bases, with 13 bases left in between. The CDR3 loop spans 15 amino acids. This CDR3 reads CASSPDERAYNEQFF. CDR3 nucleotide sequence: TGTGCCAGCAGTCCCGACGAGCGAGCCTACAATGAGCAGTTCTTC.

The chain carries TRBV18 and TRBJ2-2, with D tentatively TRBD1 (6 bases). CDR3 length: 17 residues. V lost 6 bases and J lost 0, with 17 bases in between. The germline CDR1 and CDR2 sequences are KGHSH and LQKENI. This CDR3 is CASSLKDRPANTGELFF. CDR3 nucleotides: TGTGCCAGCTCCCTTAAAGACAGGCCTGCGAACACCGGGGAGCTGTTTTTT.

This sequence joins TRBV19 and TRBJ2-1; 8 positions agree with TRBD2. The CDR3 extends over 17 amino acids. Trimming took 1 base from V and 12 from J; bases not matched to a gene: 17. The germline gives CDR1 LNHDA, CDR2 SQIVND (reference sequence). The CDR3 loop is CASSIGVGSGGTLGQFF. DNA for the CDR3: TGTGCCAGTAGTATAGGGGTAGGATCGGGGGGGACATTGGGGCAGTTCTTC.

This chain links TRBV6-5 with TRBJ1-4; D may be TRBD1 (5 bases). Germline CDR1 MNHEY, CDR2 SVGAGI. V was shortened by 1 base and J by 7 bases, with 10 bases between the two germline ends. This CDR3 region has 14 residues. DNA for the CDR3: TGTGCCAGCAGTTACTACAGGTTGGGTGAAAAACTGTTTTTT. Protein: CASSYYRLGEKLFF.

This sequence joins TRBV9 and TRBJ2-3, with D possibly TRBD2 on 7 matching bases. CDR1 SGDLS and CDR2 YYNGEE come from the germline V gene. V lost 3 bases and J lost 3, with 17 bases in between. The CDR3 runs 16 residues. The CDR3 loop is CASSDLRGGLTDTQYF. DNA of the CDR3: TGTGCCAGCAGCGACCTGAGGGGGGGCCTAACAGATACGCAGTATTTT.

The V call is TRBV27, the J call TRBJ2-5; D gene unclear. CDR1 and CDR2 from the germline V gene are MNHEY and SMNVEV (reference sequence). The CDR3 totals 13 residues. V lost 1 base to trimming and J lost 7 bases, with 10 bases between them. For the CDR3, the DNA is TGTGCCAGCAGTTTATTTATCCCAGGGACCCAGTACTTC. Translating gives CASSLFIPGTQYF.

As to this clone: One end of the junction is discordant with germline, which a read error may explain. The chain is built from TRBV5-1 and TRBJ2-7; a possible D gene is TRBD2 (7 bases). Germline V gene sequence: CDR1 SGHRS, CDR2 YFSETQ. This CDR3 has 14 amino acids. The CDR3 DNA follows: TGCGCCACCAGCACTAGGGGGGGACCCTACGAGCAGTACTTC. It is translated as CATSTRGGPYEQYF.

This chain joins TRBV5-4 and TRBJ2-7; TRBD2 aligns across 9 bases. V was pared by 4 bases and J by 3 bases, with 11 bases of the junction left unmatched. CDR1 and CDR2 (germline): SGHNT, YYREEE (reference sequence). There are 16 residues in the CDR3. The CDR3 DNA reads as TGTGCCAGCAGCCCGATTAAGCGGGAGGCGGGCTACGAGCAGTACTTC. Translated: CASSPIKREAGYEQYF.

J is TRBJ2-1 and V is TRBV6-5, with 11 nucleotides matching TRBD2. This CDR3 is 15 amino acids long. The V segment lost 5 bases and the J segment 2 bases; nucleotides outside the gene matches: 2. Germline-derived CDR1 and CDR2 are MNHEY and SVGAGI. In DNA, the CDR3 is TGTGCCAGCAGTCAACTAGCGGGAGCCTACAATGAGCAGTTCTTC. Translation gives CASSQLAGAYNEQFF.

The chain has TRBV6-4 and TRBJ2-3; D may be TRBD2 (5 bases). V dropped 6 bases and J dropped 10 bases, with 20 bases sitting between them. The CDR3 extends over 14 amino acids. Germline CDR1 and CDR2: MRHNA and SNTAGT. The CDR3 nucleotides read TGTGCCAGCAGAGGAGGATCCGGCATTGGTGCGCAGTATTTT. Protein sequence: CASRGGSGIGAQYF.

This rearrangement joins TRBV2 to TRBJ2-5; D ambiguous. The germline gives CDR1 SNHLY, CDR2 FYNNEI. The germline V and J ends were trimmed by 3 bases and 5 bases, with 4 bases remaining between them. There are 11 residues in the CDR3. CDR3 loop: CASSDYETQYF. CDR3 sequence (DNA): TGTGCCAGCAGTGATTATGAGACCCAGTACTTC. Looking up the rest from reference TRBV2 and TRBJ2-5 gives the full variable domain: EPEVTQTPSHQVTQMGQEVILRCVPISNHLYFYWYRQILGQKVEFLVSFYNNEISEKSEIFDDQFSVERPDGSNFTLKIRSTKLEDSAMYFCASSDYETQYFGPGTRLLVL.

The chain employs TRBV10-3 and TRBJ2-7; 10 nucleotides align to TRBD2. CDR3 length: 14 amino acids. Looked up from germline, CDR1 is ENHRY and CDR2 is SYGVKD. V lost 6 bases to trimming and J lost 6 bases; unmatched junction nucleotides: 8. CDR3 DNA: TGTGCCATCAGGTCCAGCGGGGGGGAAGGCGAGCAGTACTTC. It codes for CAIRSSGGEGEQYF.

This chain connects TRBV5-1 to TRBJ2-5; no firm D call. This CDR3 region has 14 residues. Germline CDR1 reads SGHRS; CDR2 reads YFSETQ. With 1 base removed from V and 3 bases from J, the gap between germline ends came to 10 bases. CDR3 DNA sequence: TGCGCCAGCAGCTTGTCTTCCAGCGAAGAGACCCAGTACTTC. Its translation is CASSLSSSEETQYF.